This T cell receptor beta chain comes out of a study of blood T cell repertoires in COVID-19. Study information: Donors in the United States, Italy and Spain gave samples during acute or convalescent COVID-19. Sources were T cells, B-cell-depleted T cells, or PBMCs; the material itself was cDNA or gDNA.

This clone showed up just a few times. In the source study's methods: Estimation of nucleated cell counts relied on the amplification of reference gene primers. Libraries were prepared by immunoSEQ multiplex PCR; TCRdb keeps only in-frame clonotypes and omits some of them. The V and J calls and clone size were taken over from that table, and D and trimming were inferred from the DNA. Of 250,000 to 300,000 clones in the sample, about 86% were seen once. The J segment lost 7 bases and the V segment lost 5 bases, leaving 7 bases of the junction unmatched. Germline CDR1 LGHDT, CDR2 YNNKEL (reference sequence). The CDR3 spans 15 residues.

This clonotype originated in a man older than 75 with acute or convalescent COVID-19. Sequencing used peripheral blood. The V call is TRBV3-1 (or the pseudogene TRBV3-2), the J call TRBJ1-6, with TRBD1 matching 8 bases. In nucleotides, the CDR3 is TGTGCCAGCAGCAAGACAGGGGTCGTGAATTCACCCCTCCACTTT. It translates to CASSKTGVVNSPLHF.